This is a list of T cell receptor beta chains from one sample in a study of OX40 agonist ivuxolimab in advanced cancers. TCRdb's table, derived via immunoSEQ multiplex PCR, lists solely in-frame clones and lacks some. The sample has 65,000 to 80,000 clones, 80% to 90% seen once. The sequencing here drew on CD4+ or CD8+ T cells sorted from blood, taken in a trial of the OX40 agonist ivuxolimab. Every receptor here comes from an adult with an advanced solid tumor such as melanoma, head and neck, liver or kidney cancer. Each CDR3 is given with its conserved first and last residue. The order of the fields is J gene, V gene, CDR3 protein.

TRBJ1-4 TRBV28 CATLTTNEKLFF
TRBJ2-2 TRBV10-3 CAISEPSAGGPGELFF
TRBJ2-7 TRBV29-1 CSVVGTGVREQYF
TRBJ2-1 TRBV9 CASSPRTSGTYNEQFF
TRBJ2-5 TRBV6-5 CASSYRGGRETQYF
TRBJ2-6 TRBV28 CASSLRGAGYGANVLTF
TRBJ2-5 TRBV6-1 CASCRGQGETQYF
TRBJ2-2 TRBV6-4 CASSALGGTGELFF
TRBJ2-7 TRBV7-2 CASSKGQGHEQYF
TRBJ2-1 TRBV5-8 CASSFRGTGARGEQFF
TRBJ2-6 TRBV5-1 CASSPLLGSGANVLTF
TRBJ2-2 TRBV4-2 CASSQRSTNTGELFF
TRBJ1-5 TRBV6-5 CASSYTGAGNQPQHF
TRBJ2-2 TRBV11-3 CASSKGYTGELFF
TRBJ1-5 TRBV2 CASSDGGWNQPQHF
TRBJ2-5 TRBV28 CASRIGVAAGDQETQYF
TRBJ1-4 TRBV27 CASSSDSTNEKLFF
TRBJ2-2 TRBV5-1 CASSFDMNTGELFF
TRBJ2-7 TRBV11-1 CASSSPGADEQYF
TRBJ2-2 TRBV10-3 CASSDRDGNTGELFF
TRBJ2-7 TRBV9 CASSLLPGGYEQYF
TRBJ2-3 TRBV6-1 CASSMGQGPSYF
TRBJ1-2 TRBV5-1 CASSQTTGGSYGYTF
TRBJ2-5 TRBV19 CASSISFPGKETQYF
TRBJ2-7 TRBV7-9 CASSLELGGHEQYF
TRBJ2-7 TRBV7-2 CASSLVSSDSYEQYF
TRBJ2-6 TRBV27 CASSLSPSGRLSGANVLTF
TRBJ2-1 TRBV7-3 CASSLSPGGTYNEQFF
TRBJ2-1 TRBV11-3 CASSGGLAGGGNEQFF
TRBJ2-5 TRBV5-1 CASSLARETQYF
TRBJ2-5 TRBV4-2 CASSLAGGPSGATQYF
TRBJ2-2 TRBV6-5 CASSPGLAGGRELFF
TRBJ1-4 TRBV19 CASTEGGDISPKLFF
TRBJ2-7 TRBV4-3 CASSHPGGSNEQYF
TRBJ2-2 TRBV7-6 CASSLIGGARGTGELFF
TRBJ1-2 TRBV7-6 CASSLAPGGYGYTF
TRBJ2-5 TRBV7-2 CASSETFPGGLGTQYF
TRBJ1-1 TRBV7-2 CASSFSGGWDTEAFF
TRBJ2-3 TRBV4-1 CASSKRHRVREDTQYF
TRBJ2-7 TRBV7-2 CASSLPGLAHEQYF
TRBJ1-1 TRBV27 CASRELPPGGTEAFF
TRBJ2-5 TRBV10-1 CASSGRHQETQYF
TRBJ2-2 TRBV6-6 CASSYRGGLTGELFF
TRBJ2-7 TRBV7-2 CASSTRQGSPYEQYF
TRBJ2-7 TRBV28 CASSFSLGEQYF
TRBJ1-5 TRBV19 CASRRGQGDQPQHF
TRBJ1-1 TRBV9 CASSVVPTNTEAFF
TRBJ1-5 TRBV5-6 CASSLGGRDGPQHF
TRBJ1-1 TRBV5-4 CASSLAGHQNTEAFF